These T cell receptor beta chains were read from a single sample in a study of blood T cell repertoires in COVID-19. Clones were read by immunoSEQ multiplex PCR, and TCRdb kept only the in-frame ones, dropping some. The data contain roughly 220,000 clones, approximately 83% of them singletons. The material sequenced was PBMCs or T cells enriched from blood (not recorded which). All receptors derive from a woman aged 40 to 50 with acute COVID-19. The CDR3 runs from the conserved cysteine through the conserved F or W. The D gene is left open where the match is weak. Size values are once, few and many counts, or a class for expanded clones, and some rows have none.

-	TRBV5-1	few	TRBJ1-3	TGCGCCAGCAGTTTCGGATCCCAGGGTATCTCTGGAAACACCATATATTTT	CASSFGSQGISGNTIYF
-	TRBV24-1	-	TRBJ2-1	TGTGCCACCAGTGACCAAATGTGGCGGAACAATGAGCAGTTCTTC	CATSDQMWRNNEQFF
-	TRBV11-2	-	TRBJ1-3	TGTGCCAGCAGCTTAGGATTTTCGGACTTCTCTGGAAACACCATATATTTT	CASSLGFSDFSGNTIYF
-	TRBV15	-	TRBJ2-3	TGTGCCACCAGCAGAGAGGCAGGGCCGAGGTTGAATACGCAGTATTTT	CATSREAGPRLNTQYF
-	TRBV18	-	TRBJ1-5	TGTGCCAGCTCACCCGGGACTCCGAAAAGCAATCAGCCCCAGCATTTT	CASSPGTPKSNQPQHF
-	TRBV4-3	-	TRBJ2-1	TGCGCCAGCAGCCAAGCAGCGGGTGAGCAGTACAATGAGCAGTTCTTC	CASSQAAGEQYNEQFF
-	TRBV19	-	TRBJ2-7	TGTGCCACCAAATCCAGAAAAAGTCCCTACGAGCAGTACTTC	CATKSRKSPYEQYF
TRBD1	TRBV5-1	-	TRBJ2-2	TGCGCCAGCACCCCAGGGGGCTTAGGGAACACCGGGGAGCTGTTTTTT	CASTPGGLGNTGELFF
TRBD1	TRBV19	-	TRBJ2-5	TGTGCCAGTAGTACCCGGACAGGGGGCTCAGAGACCCAGTACTTC	CASSTRTGGSETQYF
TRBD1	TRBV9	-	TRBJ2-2	TGTGCCAGCAGCACGGGACAGGCTCTGGCCGGGGAGCTGTTTTTT	CASSTGQALAGELFF
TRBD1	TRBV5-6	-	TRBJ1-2	TGTGCCAGCCCCAGAGGCCAGGGGGCTCGTGGCTACACCTTC	CASPRGQGARGYTF
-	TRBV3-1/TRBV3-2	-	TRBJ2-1	TGTGCCAGCAGCAATTACCAGGGAGGCAATGAGCAGTTCTTC	CASSNYQGGNEQFF
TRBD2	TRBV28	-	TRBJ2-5	TGTGCCAGCAGTTTTGAGTCGGCTAGCGGAGATCAAGAGACCCAGTACTTC	CASSFESASGDQETQYF
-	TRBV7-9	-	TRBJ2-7	TGTGCCAGCAGCTTAACACGGGATTACGAGCAGTACTTC	CASSLTRDYEQYF
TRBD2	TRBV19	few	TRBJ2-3	TGTGCCAGTAGTATAGGCGGGACTAGCGGGGGGAAAACCACAGATACGCAGTATTTT	CASSIGGTSGGKTTDTQYF
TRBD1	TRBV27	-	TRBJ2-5	TGTGCCAGCAGTTACGTAGGACAGGGAAGCCGCCAAGAGACCCAGTACTTC	CASSYVGQGSRQETQYF
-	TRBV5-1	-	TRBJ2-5	TGCGCCAGCAGCTTTAGAGGGAGTAATCAAGAGACCCAGTACTTC	CASSFRGSNQETQYF
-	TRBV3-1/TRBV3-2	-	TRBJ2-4	TGTGCCAGCAGCCAGGGCACAGGGCCCAAAAACATTCAGTACTTC	CASSQGTGPKNIQYF
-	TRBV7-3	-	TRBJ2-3	TGTGCCAGCAGCTTAGGGTTGCCCCTCACAGCAGATACGCAGTATTTT	CASSLGLPLTADTQYF
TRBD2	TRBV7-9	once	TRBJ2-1	TGTGCCAGCAGCTTAGTACTAGCGGACAATGAGCAGTTCTTC	CASSLVLADNEQFF
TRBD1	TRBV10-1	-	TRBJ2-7	TGCGCCAGCAGTGAGTCCCGGACAGGCTCCTACGAGCAGTACTTC	CASSESRTGSYEQYF
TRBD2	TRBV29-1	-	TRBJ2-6	TGCAGCGCCGTCCTCTGGACTAGCGGAACTGGGGCCAACGTCCTGACTTTC	CSAVLWTSGTGANVLTF
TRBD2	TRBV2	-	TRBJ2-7	TGTGCCAGCATTAAGGCTAGCGGGGGGGCCGGTACGTACGAGCAGTACTTC	CASIKASGGAGTYEQYF
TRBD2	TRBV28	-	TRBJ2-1	TGTGCCAGCAGTTTGGCGGGAGGGAATGATGAGCAGTTCTTC	CASSLAGGNDEQFF
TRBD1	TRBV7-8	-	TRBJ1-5	TGTGCCAGCAGCTCCGGACAGGGCAATCAGCCCCAGCATTTT	CASSSGQGNQPQHF
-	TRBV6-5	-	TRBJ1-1	TGTGCCAGCAGTCCCGGGGGTGACCGGGGGACTGAAGCTTTCTTT	CASSPGGDRGTEAFF
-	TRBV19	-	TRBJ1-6	TGTGCCAGTAGTATGGTACGAGATAATTCACCCCTCCACTTT	CASSMVRDNSPLHF
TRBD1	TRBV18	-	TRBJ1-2	TGTGCCAGCTCACCACCAGGGGGCAGCTATGGCTACACCTTC	CASSPPGGSYGYTF
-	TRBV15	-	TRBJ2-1	TGTGCCACCAGCAGAGAGGAGGGTGGGTCCTACAATGAGCAGTTCTTC	CATSREEGGSYNEQFF
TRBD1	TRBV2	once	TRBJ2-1	TGTGCCAGCAGTGAGGACAGGGGGCACTACAATGAGCAGTTCTTC	CASSEDRGHYNEQFF
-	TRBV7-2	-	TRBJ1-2	TGTGCCAGTACACGCGGGGGAGCGGGAGGCTACACCTTC	CASTRGGAGGYTF
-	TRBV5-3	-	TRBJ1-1	TGTGCCAGAAGCTTCTTCAGGGTCGGCACTGAAGCTTTCTTT	CARSFFRVGTEAFF
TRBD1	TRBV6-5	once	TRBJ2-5	TGTGCCAGCAGTTTCTCGGGACAGGTAGAAGAGACCCAGTACTTC	CASSFSGQVEETQYF
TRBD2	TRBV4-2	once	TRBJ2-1	TGTGCCAGCAGCCTTGCCCCAACTAGCGGGGGGGCCGGTGAGCAGTTCTTC	CASSLAPTSGGAGEQFF
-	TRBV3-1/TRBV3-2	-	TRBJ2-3	TGTGCCAGCAGCCAAGAAGGGGCTGGAAATACGCAGTATTTT	CASSQEGAGNTQYF
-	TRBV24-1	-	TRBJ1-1	TGTGCCACCCGGGGGGGAGGCGTCACTGAAGCTTTCTTT	CATRGGGVTEAFF
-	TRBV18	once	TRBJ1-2	TGTGCCAGCTCACCAGGACTCGACTCTAGTGGCTACACCTTC	CASSPGLDSSGYTF
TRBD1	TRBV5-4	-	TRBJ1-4	TGTGCCAGCAGCCAAGGGACAGCAACTAATGAAAAACTGTTTTTT	CASSQGTATNEKLFF
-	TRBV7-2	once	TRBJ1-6	TGTGCCAGCAGCCCAGGAGGTGCAGTTGGTAATTCACCCCTCCACTTT	CASSPGGAVGNSPLHF
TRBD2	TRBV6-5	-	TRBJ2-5	TGTGCCAGCAGCCCGGGACTAGCGGAGACCCAGTACTTC	CASSPGLAETQYF
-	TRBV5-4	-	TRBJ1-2	TGTGCCAGCAGCCCAGGACAGCTTAACTATGGCTACACCTTC	CASSPGQLNYGYTF
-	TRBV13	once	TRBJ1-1	TGTGCCAGCAGCTTAGGGCAGGGTTGGAACACTGAAGCTTTCTTT	CASSLGQGWNTEAFF
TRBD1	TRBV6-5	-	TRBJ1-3	TGTGCCAGCAGAGCCGGGACAGCAGGAAACACCATATATTTT	CASRAGTAGNTIYF
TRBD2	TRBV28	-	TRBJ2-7	TGTGCCACCGCGGGAGGGGGAGCCTACGAGCAGTACTTC	CATAGGGAYEQYF
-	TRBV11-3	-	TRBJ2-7	TGTGCCAGCAGCTTAGGTAGCGACAACGAGCAGTACTTC	CASSLGSDNEQYF